These T cell receptor beta chains were read from a single sample in a study of blood T cell repertoires in COVID-19. Measured with immunoSEQ multiplex PCR; TCRdb has only the in-frame clones, and not every one. The data contain 240,000 or so clones, approximately 84% of them singletons. The sample was peripheral blood. The receptors come from an elderly woman with acute or convalescent COVID-19. Each CDR3 is given with its conserved first and last residue. D genes are given only for firm matches. For some rows the clone size is stated as once, few or many, or as a class when expanded; others skip it.

>TRBJ2-1|16|NA|NA|TRBV6-2/TRBV6-3
TGTGCCAGCAGTTACTCGAGGAACTTCCTCAGCAATGAGCAGTTCTTC
CASSYSRNFLSNEQFF
>TRBJ2-3|13|few|NA|TRBV4-1
TGCGCCAGCAGCCCTGGTGGTCTTACGGCGCAGTATTTT
CASSPGGLTAQYF
>TRBJ1-2|15|NA|NA|TRBV14
TGTGCCAGCAGCCAAGCCGGGACAAGCCTCTATGGCTACACCTTC
CASSQAGTSLYGYTF
>TRBJ1-1|15|NA|TRBD1|TRBV6-6
TGTGCCAGCAGTCCACCACGGACAGGTACGACTGAAGCTTTCTTT
CASSPPRTGTTEAFF
>TRBJ2-5|14|once|NA|TRBV5-8
TGTGCCAGCAGCTTGCTATCGGGCCAAGAGACCCAGTACTTC
CASSLLSGQETQYF
>TRBJ2-1|13|NA|NA|TRBV7-2
TGTGCCAGCAGCAGAGACAGGACCCCAAAGCAGTTCTTC
CASSRDRTPKQFF
>TRBJ1-2|16|NA|NA|TRBV4-2
TGTGCCAGCAGCCAAGATGGAGCGACTCTTAACTATGGCTACACCTTC
CASSQDGATLNYGYTF
>TRBJ2-5|15|NA|NA|TRBV11-1
TGTGCCAGCAGCCTCCGACAGGTTATATATGAGACCCAGTACTTC
CASSLRQVIYETQYF
>TRBJ2-3|15|NA|TRBD2|TRBV18
TGTGCCAGCTCACCAAGCGGGGGTAGCACAGATACGCAGTATTTT
CASSPSGGSTDTQYF
>TRBJ2-3|15|few|TRBD2|TRBV6-2/TRBV6-3
TGTGCCAGCAGTAGTAGCGGGGGGGCCAGAAATACGCAGTATTTT
CASSSSGGARNTQYF
>TRBJ1-2|13|NA|NA|TRBV27
TGTGCCAGCAGGAAACAGGTCGGGTATGGCTACACCTTC
CASRKQVGYGYTF
>TRBJ1-2|16|NA|NA|TRBV2
TGTGCCAGCAGTGAAACATCAGGATTGCCAGGGTATGGCTACACCTTC
CASSETSGLPGYGYTF
>TRBJ1-2|16|NA|TRBD1|TRBV5-5
TGTGCCAGCAGCCGTACGACCGGGACAGGGTATGATGGCTACACCTTC
CASSRTTGTGYDGYTF
>TRBJ1-5|20|NA|NA|TRBV6-2/TRBV6-3
TGTGCCAGCAGTTACTCGATTAAGGAACAAGCGGGTCCTTGGGGTCAGCCCCAGCATTTT
CASSYSIKEQAGPWGQPQHF
>TRBJ2-1|15|NA|TRBD1|TRBV5-8
TGTGCCAGCAGATATCGACAGGGGGGCTACAATGAGCAGTTCTTC
CASRYRQGGYNEQFF
>TRBJ1-1|14|NA|NA|TRBV9
TGTGCCAGCAGCGTAGAGGGAGGGAGGACTGAAGCTTTCTTT
CASSVEGGRTEAFF
>TRBJ1-1|14|NA|NA|TRBV5-1
TGCGCCAGCAGCTTGTTGCAGGTGAACACTGAAGCTTTCTTT
CASSLLQVNTEAFF
>TRBJ2-5|15|NA|TRBD1|TRBV27
TGTGCCAGCAGTTCTCCCAGCAGGGGGAGTGAGACCCAGTACTTC
CASSSPSRGSETQYF
>TRBJ1-3|19|NA|NA|TRBV4-2
TGTGCCAGCAGCCAAGGGGAGGGAGGGGCGATGCTGACTGGAAACACCATATATTTT
CASSQGEGGAMLTGNTIYF
>TRBJ2-2|16|NA|TRBD2|TRBV7-6
TGTGCCAGCAGCCCCCGACTAGCGGGAAACACCGGGGAGCTGTTTTTT
CASSPRLAGNTGELFF
>TRBJ2-1|13|NA|NA|TRBV7-2
TGTGCCAGCAGCTTAGGTTCCGCAGGTGAGCAGTTCTTC
CASSLGSAGEQFF
>TRBJ2-1|13|NA|NA|TRBV6-2/TRBV6-3
TGTGCCAGCAGTTACCTTCCAGACAATGAGCAGTTCTTC
CASSYLPDNEQFF
>TRBJ1-2|14|NA|TRBD1|TRBV6-5
TGTGCCAGCAGTTACGCAGGGGGTCTTTATGGCTACACCTTC
CASSYAGGLYGYTF
>TRBJ1-2|20|NA|NA|TRBV29-1
TGCAGCGTTGAGAAGATCGCGGATGCACCTCGGGGAAAAGGGCGCTATGGCTACACCTTC
CSVEKIADAPRGKGRYGYTF
>TRBJ1-6|15|NA|NA|TRBV28
TGTGCCAGCAGTTTATACAGGGCGCTCAATTCACCCCTCCACTTT
CASSLYRALNSPLHF
>TRBJ1-2|11|NA|TRBD1|TRBV6-5
TGTGCCAGCGAGGGGGCCCCTGGCTACACCTTC
CASEGAPGYTF
>TRBJ1-1|14|NA|NA|TRBV4-3
TGCGCCAGCAGCCAAGACTCAGGGCAGACTGAAGCTTTCTTT
CASSQDSGQTEAFF
>TRBJ2-7|15|NA|NA|TRBV7-2
TGTGCCAGCAGCCAGGGCTACCAGGTCTCCTACGAGCAGTACTTC
CASSQGYQVSYEQYF
>TRBJ2-7|15|NA|TRBD1|TRBV5-1
TGCGCCAGCAGCTTGGGGGCAGGGACAGCCTACGAGCAGTACTTC
CASSLGAGTAYEQYF
>TRBJ2-2|14|once|TRBD1|TRBV5-5
TGTGCCAGCACCCGGGACAGGCCCACCGGGGAGCTGTTTTTT
CASTRDRPTGELFF
>TRBJ2-2|13|NA|NA|TRBV5-1
TGCGCCAGCAGCTTACAAGACACCGGGGAGCTGTTTTTT
CASSLQDTGELFF
>TRBJ2-3|16|NA|TRBD2|TRBV5-5
TGTGCCAGCAGCAGACTAGCGGGGGGCCGCACAGATACGCAGTATTTT
CASSRLAGGRTDTQYF
>TRBJ2-1|16|NA|NA|TRBV7-2
TGTGCCAGCAGCCCACAGGTAGCAGTATCCTACAATGAGCAGTTCTTC
CASSPQVAVSYNEQFF
>TRBJ1-6|15|NA|TRBD1|TRBV5-6
TGTGCCAGCAGCTTTCGGGACAGGGGGAATTCACCCCTCCACTTT
CASSFRDRGNSPLHF
>TRBJ2-6|13|NA|NA|TRBV6-5
TGTGCCAGCGGCATTTCTGGGGCCAACGTCCTGACTTTC
CASGISGANVLTF
>TRBJ2-7|17|NA|TRBD2|TRBV28
TGTGCCAGCAGTTTAGGGGGGACTAGCGGGACAGGCTACGAGCAGTACTTC
CASSLGGTSGTGYEQYF
>TRBJ2-1|16|NA|TRBD1|TRBV5-1
TGCGCCAGCAGCACCGCCGGGACAGGGAGTAGAAATGAGCAGTTCTTC
CASSTAGTGSRNEQFF
>TRBJ1-1|16|NA|NA|TRBV14
TGTGCCAGCAGCCAGCAGTTCGGGGGGTCGGGGACTGAAGCTTTCTTT
CASSQQFGGSGTEAFF
>TRBJ2-7|12|NA|TRBD2|TRBV3-1/TRBV3-2
TGTGCCAGCAGCCTGCCGGGGGGCGAGCAGTACTTC
CASSLPGGEQYF
>TRBJ1-4|16|NA|TRBD1|TRBV19
TGTGCCAGTAGTAAGCGGTCCGGACAGGGGAATGAAAAACTGTTTTTT
CASSKRSGQGNEKLFF
>TRBJ2-1|17|NA|NA|TRBV5-5
TGTGCCAGCAGCTTGTTGACAGTCTACCTCTCCTACAATGAGCAGTTCTTC
CASSLLTVYLSYNEQFF
>TRBJ2-7|18|NA|TRBD2|TRBV7-2
TGTGCCAGCAGCTTAGCGCTTTTCGGCGGGAGGAGTACGGAGGAGCAGTACTTC
CASSLALFGGRSTEEQYF
>TRBJ2-1|14|NA|NA|TRBV2
TGTGCCAGCAGTGTTCTGCGGTCTGGCGATGAGCAGTTCTTC
CASSVLRSGDEQFF
>TRBJ1-1|15|NA|NA|TRBV27
TGTGCCAGCAGTTTATCGCGGCAGGGCAACACTGAAGCTTTCTTT
CASSLSRQGNTEAFF
>TRBJ2-5|16|NA|NA|TRBV2
TGTGCCAGCAGTGAAATCCGGTGGAGCGGCCAAGAGACCCAGTACTTC
CASSEIRWSGQETQYF
>TRBJ1-1|13|NA|NA|TRBV6-5
TGTGCCAGCACCAAAGGCTGGGGGCTTGAAGCTTTCTTT
CASTKGWGLEAFF
>TRBJ1-3|15|NA|NA|TRBV3-1/TRBV3-2
TGTGCCAGCAGCCAAGGCACTTCCTCTGGAAACACCATATATTTT
CASSQGTSSGNTIYF
>TRBJ1-1|16|NA|TRBD1|TRBV7-9
TGTGCCAGCAGCCCTCCGGGACAGGGGATGGGCACTGAAGCTTTCTTT
CASSPPGQGMGTEAFF
>TRBJ2-5|16|NA|TRBD2|TRBV7-7
TGTGCCAGCAGCTTAGGTCGAGCGGGGGGGCAAGAGACCCAGTACTTC
CASSLGRAGGQETQYF
>TRBJ2-5|15|NA|TRBD1|TRBV9
TGTGCCAGCAGCGTAGGCGGACAGGGCAGGGAGACCCAGTACTTC
CASSVGGQGRETQYF
>TRBJ1-5|15|NA|NA|TRBV19
TGTGCCAGTAGCATGAGCAGGGGTAGCAATCAGCCCCAGCATTTT
CASSMSRGSNQPQHF
>TRBJ1-5|14|NA|NA|TRBV28
TGTGCCAGCAAAAGGACAGCACCAAATCAGCCCCAGCATTTT
CASKRTAPNQPQHF
>TRBJ2-7|15|NA|TRBD2|TRBV9
TGTGCCAGCAGTGTCGGCGGGAGTGCATCCTACGAGCAGTACTTC
CASSVGGSASYEQYF
>TRBJ2-1|16|NA|TRBD1|TRBV5-7
TGTGCCAGCAGCTTGCAGACAGGGGGCAAGTCCAATGAGCAGTTCTTC
CASSLQTGGKSNEQFF
>TRBJ1-1|15|NA|TRBD1|TRBV18
TGTGCCAGCTCCTCGGGACAGCAAATGAACACTGAAGCTTTCTTT
CASSSGQQMNTEAFF
>TRBJ1-5|14|NA|TRBD1|TRBV5-1
TGCGCCAGCAGCTTGGGACAGGGGGTTCAGCCCCAGCATTTT
CASSLGQGVQPQHF
>TRBJ2-7|15|NA|TRBD2|TRBV6-2/TRBV6-3
TGTGCCAGCAGTAATCCCGGGGGGGCCGTTTACGAGCAGTACTTC
CASSNPGGAVYEQYF